Listed below are T cell receptor beta chains from one sample, sequenced in a study of Graves' ophthalmopathy and Graves' hyperthyroidism. In TCRdb, the multiplex PCR reads were re-called with MiXCR into one record per CDR3 protein. Among over 500,000 distinct CDR3 sequences listed, about 20% were seen once. The sequenced sample consisted of peripheral blood. Receptor source: a woman aged 18-35 years with stable Graves' hyperthyroidism. Some clones in this sample may be carry-over from other donors' samples. CDR3s include the opening cysteine and the closing phenylalanine or tryptophan. The D gene is left open where the match is weak. Where a row states a size, it is once, few, many or the class of an expanded clone; other rows omit it.

few	-	TRBV15	TRBJ1-2	CATSREKGGRTNYGYTF	TGTGCCACCAGCAGAGAAAAAGGGGGGAGGACTAACTATGGCTACACCTTC
few	-	TRBV7-9	TRBJ2-3	CASSLDTQYF	TGTGCCAGCAGCTTAGATACGCAGTATTTT
few	-	TRBV4-1	TRBJ2-5	CASSSPGRRGQETQYF	TGCGCCAGCAGCTCCCCGGGTCGGCGGGGTCAAGAGACCCAGTACTTC
-	TRBD1	TRBV13	TRBJ2-2	CASSLEPGGNTGELFF	TGTGCCAGCAGCTTAGAGCCAGGGGGAAACACCGGGGAGCTGTTTTTT
many	TRBD2	TRBV7-3	TRBJ2-4	CASSGLSGSGSRNIQYF	TGTGCCAGCAGCGGTCTTTCTGGTAGCGGGAGCCGGAACATTCAGTACTTC
many	TRBD1	TRBV28	TRBJ1-5	CASSSRDRDQPQHF	TGTGCCAGCAGCTCCCGGGACAGAGATCAGCCCCAGCATTTT
many	-	TRBV2	TRBJ2-5	CASSERQLGETQYF	TGTGCCAGCAGTGAAAGACAGCTCGGGGAGACCCAGTACTTC
many	TRBD1	TRBV7-2	TRBJ2-5	CASSFRGQQETQYF	TGTGCCAGCAGCTTCAGGGGACAGCAAGAGACCCAGTACTTC
-	TRBD1	TRBV14	TRBJ1-6	CASSSDREFGWWNSPLHF	TGTGCCAGCAGCTCGGACAGGGAATTTGGGTGGTGGAATTCACCCCTCCACTTT
many	-	TRBV6-1	TRBJ2-7	CASSEGGTTLNEQYF	TGTGCCAGCAGTGAAGGGGGGACAACCCTGAACGAGCAGTACTTC
many	-	TRBV20-1	TRBJ2-7	CSPLDGRRGWYEQYF	TGCAGTCCCCTAGACGGACGACGGGGCTGGTACGAGCAGTACTTC
-	-	TRBV18	TRBJ2-4	CASSPPGVAKNIQYF	TGTGCCAGCTCACCACCGGGAGTAGCCAAAAACATTCAGTACTTC
many	-	TRBV10-1	TRBJ2-2	CASSDRINTGELFF	TGCGCCAGCAGCGACAGGATAAACACCGGGGAGCTGTTTTTT
many	-	TRBV20-1	TRBJ2-7	CSARSQQTLIWSSYEQYF	TGCAGTGCTAGATCTCAACAAACCTTAATCTGGAGCTCCTACGAGCAGTACTTC
many	TRBD1	TRBV27	TRBJ1-2	CASSSTGFRGGYTF	TGTGCCAGCAGCTCGACAGGGTTTCGGGGCGGCTACACCTTC
-	TRBD1	TRBV12-3/TRBV12-4	TRBJ2-7	CASSLGQPGFYEQYF	TGTGCCAGCAGTTTGGGACAGCCAGGATTCTACGAGCAGTACTTC
many	-	TRBV27	TRBJ1-2	CASSLSGGREGYTF	TGTGCCAGCAGTTTATCGGGGGGTAGGGAGGGCTACACCTTC
many	TRBD2	TRBV12-3/TRBV12-4	TRBJ2-5	CASRGLAGDPGETQYF	TGTGCCAGCAGGGGACTAGCGGGGGACCCTGGGGAGACCCAGTACTTC
few	-	TRBV5-1	TRBJ1-1	CASKVPGGNTEAFF	TGCGCCAGCAAGGTACCTGGCGGGAACACTGAAGCTTTCTTT
many	-	TRBV6-6	TRBJ2-7	CASSSSENEQYF	TGTGCCAGCAGTTCTAGCGAAAACGAGCAGTACTTC
-	-	TRBV3-1	TRBJ2-5	CASSPTSPSYQETQYF	TGTGCCAGCAGCCCCACTAGCCCTTCGTACCAAGAGACCCAGTACTTC
many	-	TRBV9	TRBJ1-2	CASSPVGMGGNYGYTF	TGTGCCAGCAGCCCCGTAGGTATGGGGGGGAACTATGGCTACACCTTC
many	-	TRBV29-1	TRBJ2-5	CSVDRNRQETQYF	TGCAGCGTTGATCGTAACCGCCAAGAGACCCAGTACTTC
many	-	TRBV27	TRBJ2-6	CASSARSSGANVLTF	TGTGCCAGCAGTGCCCGAAGCTCTGGGGCCAACGTCCTGACTTTC
many	TRBD2	TRBV20-1	TRBJ2-2	CSASRLAGDTGELFF	TGCAGTGCTAGCAGGCTAGCGGGAGACACCGGGGAGCTGTTTTTT
many	-	TRBV20-1	TRBJ1-5	CSAAKGIFSNQPQHF	TGCAGTGCGGCCAAGGGGATTTTTAGCAATCAGCCCCAGCATTTT
many	-	TRBV11-1	TRBJ2-7	CASSLGGGQIYEQYF	TGTGCCAGCAGCTTAGGAGGAGGCCAGATCTACGAGCAGTACTTC
many	-	TRBV19	TRBJ1-6	CASSIGSGSPLHF	TGTGCCAGTAGTATCGGGTCTGGGTCACCCCTCCACTTT
-	-	TRBV7-9	TRBJ2-7	CASSNQGGEQYF	TGTGCCAGCAGCAACCAGGGGGGCGAGCAGTACTTC
many	TRBD1	TRBV29-1	TRBJ1-5	CSVKGANSNQPQHF	TGCAGCGTGAAGGGGGCAAATAGCAATCAGCCCCAGCATTTT
-	-	TRBV20-1	TRBJ1-2	CSADTKGYGYTF	TGCAGTGCTGATACTAAGGGCTATGGCTACACCTTC
many	TRBD1	TRBV28	TRBJ2-5	CASRPHGTGGTQYF	TGTGCCAGCAGACCCCACGGGACAGGGGGGACCCAGTACTTC
-	-	TRBV6-1	TRBJ2-3	CASSEVLGGDTQYF	TGTGCCAGCAGTGAAGTTCTGGGTGGAGATACGCAGTATTTT
many	TRBD1	TRBV12-3/TRBV12-4	TRBJ2-7	CASSTRDSSYEQYF	TGTGCCAGCAGTACCCGGGACAGCTCCTACGAGCAGTACTTC
many	-	TRBV4-1	TRBJ2-7	CASSQARDSYEQYF	TGCGCCAGCAGCCAAGCGCGGGACAGCTACGAGCAGTACTTC
many	-	TRBV6-2/TRBV6-3	TRBJ1-1	CASSGTVLGTEAFF	TGTGCCAGCAGTGGTACAGTACTCGGCACTGAAGCTTTCTTT
many	-	TRBV29-1	TRBJ2-7	CSVTQGNGYEQYF	TGCAGCGTCACCCAGGGAAACGGCTACGAGCAGTACTTC
many	-	TRBV12-3/TRBV12-4	TRBJ1-5	CASSSQGSVSWFQPQHF	TGTGCCAGCAGTTCTCAGGGTTCCGTCTCGTGGTTTCAGCCCCAGCATTTT
-	TRBD1	TRBV7-8	TRBJ1-5	CASSLVRDRGLSNQPQHF	TGTGCCAGCAGCTTAGTCCGGGACAGGGGGCTGAGCAATCAGCCCCAGCATTTT
many	-	TRBV6-2/TRBV6-3	TRBJ1-3	CASSYPTYLGSGNTIYF	TGTGCCAGCAGTTACCCGACATATTTGGGCTCTGGAAACACCATATATTTT
-	TRBD1	TRBV6-5	TRBJ2-2	CASSYSPGTGSTGELFF	TGTGCCAGCAGTTACTCCCCCGGGACAGGTTCCACCGGGGAGCTGTTTTTT
few	TRBD2	TRBV18	TRBJ2-5	CASSPPTRGGPETQYF	TGTGCCAGCTCACCCCCCACTCGCGGGGGGCCCGAGACCCAGTACTTC
-	-	TRBV28	TRBJ1-5	CASSLLSGGGNQPQHF	TGTGCCAGCAGTTTATTGTCCGGGGGAGGCAATCAGCCCCAGCATTTT
few	-	TRBV11-2	TRBJ1-6	CASSFDTQPLPLHF	TGTGCCAGCAGCTTCGACACCCAGCCTTTACCCCTCCACTTT
many	-	TRBV6-1	TRBJ1-6	CASSDNYSPLHF	TGTGCCAGCAGTGACAACTATTCACCCCTCCACTTT
many	-	TRBV9	TRBJ2-7	CASSVGGSPEEQYF	TGTGCCAGCAGCGTAGGAGGGTCCCCTGAAGAGCAGTACTTC
-	TRBD2	TRBV6-1	TRBJ2-7	CASRASGKAYEQYF	TGTGCCAGCAGGGCTAGCGGGAAAGCCTACGAGCAGTACTTC
-	-	TRBV6-2/TRBV6-3	TRBJ1-1	CASSSQEEVNTEAFF	TGTGCCAGCAGTAGTCAGGAGGAGGTGAACACTGAAGCTTTCTTT
many	-	TRBV6-1	TRBJ1-1	CASSRTVNTEAFF	TGTGCCAGCAGTCGGACGGTGAACACTGAAGCTTTCTTT